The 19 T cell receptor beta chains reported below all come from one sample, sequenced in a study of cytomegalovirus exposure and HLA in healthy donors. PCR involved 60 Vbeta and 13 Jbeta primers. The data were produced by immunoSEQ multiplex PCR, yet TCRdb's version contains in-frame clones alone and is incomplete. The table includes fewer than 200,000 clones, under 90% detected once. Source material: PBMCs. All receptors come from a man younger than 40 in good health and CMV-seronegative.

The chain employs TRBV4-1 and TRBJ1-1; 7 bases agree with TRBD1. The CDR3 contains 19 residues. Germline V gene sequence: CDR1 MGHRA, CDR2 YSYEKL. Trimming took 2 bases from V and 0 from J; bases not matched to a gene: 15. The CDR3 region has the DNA TGCGCCAGCAGCCAACCTGGCGTCACAGGGGAATTCCTGAACACTGAAGCTTTCTTT. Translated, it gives CASSQPGVTGEFLNTEAFF.

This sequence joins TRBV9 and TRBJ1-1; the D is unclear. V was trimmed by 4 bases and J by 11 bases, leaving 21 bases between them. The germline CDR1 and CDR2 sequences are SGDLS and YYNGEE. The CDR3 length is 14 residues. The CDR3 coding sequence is TGTGCCAGCAGCTCCGCGGGGAGGGCCGTAGATGCTTTCTTT. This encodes CASSSAGRAVDAFF.

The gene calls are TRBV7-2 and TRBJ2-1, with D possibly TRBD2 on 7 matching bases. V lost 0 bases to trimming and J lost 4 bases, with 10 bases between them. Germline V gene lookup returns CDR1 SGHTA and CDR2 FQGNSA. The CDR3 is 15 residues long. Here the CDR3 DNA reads TGTGCCAGCAGCTTAGCGGGGGGGCCTTACAATGAGCAGTTCTTC. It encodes CASSLAGGPYNEQFF.

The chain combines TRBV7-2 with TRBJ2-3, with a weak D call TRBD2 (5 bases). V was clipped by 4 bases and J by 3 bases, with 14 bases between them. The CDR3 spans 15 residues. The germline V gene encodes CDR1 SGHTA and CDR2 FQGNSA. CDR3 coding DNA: TGTGCCAGCAGCTCGATACACGGGGTGACAGATACGCAGTATTTT. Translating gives CASSSIHGVTDTQYF.

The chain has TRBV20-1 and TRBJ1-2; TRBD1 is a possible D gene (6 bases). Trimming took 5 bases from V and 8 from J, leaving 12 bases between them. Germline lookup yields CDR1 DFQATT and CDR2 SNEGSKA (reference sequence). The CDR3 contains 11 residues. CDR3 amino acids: CSAYWTDGYTF. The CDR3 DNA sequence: TGCAGTGCTTATTGGACAGACGGCTACACCTTC.

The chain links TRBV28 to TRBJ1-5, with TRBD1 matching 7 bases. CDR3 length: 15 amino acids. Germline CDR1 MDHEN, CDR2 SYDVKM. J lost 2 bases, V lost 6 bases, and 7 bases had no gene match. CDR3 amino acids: CASSLQGYGNQPQHF. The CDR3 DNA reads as TGTGCCAGCAGCTTACAGGGGTATGGCAATCAGCCCCAGCATTTT. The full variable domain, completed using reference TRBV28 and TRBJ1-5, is DVKVTQSSRYLVKRTGEKVFLECVQDMDHENMFWYRQDPGLGLRLIYFSYDVKMKEKGDIPEGYSVSREKKERFSLILESASTNQTSMYLCASSLQGYGNQPQHFGDGTRLSIL.

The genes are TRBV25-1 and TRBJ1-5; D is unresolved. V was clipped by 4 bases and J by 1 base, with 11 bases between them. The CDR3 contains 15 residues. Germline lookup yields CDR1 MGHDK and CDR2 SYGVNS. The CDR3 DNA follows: TGTGCCAGCAGTGGAGGGAGTATGAGCAATCAGCCCCAGCATTTT. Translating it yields CASSGGSMSNQPQHF. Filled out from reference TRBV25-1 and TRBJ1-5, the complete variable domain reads EADIYQTPRYLVIGTGKKITLECSQTMGHDKMYWYQQDPGMELHLIHYSYGVNSTEKGDLSSESTVSRIRTEHFPLTLESARPSHTSQYLCASSGGSMSNQPQHFGDGTRLSIL.

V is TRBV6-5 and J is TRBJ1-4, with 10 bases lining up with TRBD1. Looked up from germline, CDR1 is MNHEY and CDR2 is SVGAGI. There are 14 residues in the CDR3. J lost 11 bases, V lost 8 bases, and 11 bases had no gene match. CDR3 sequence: CASGSDRGIGKLFF. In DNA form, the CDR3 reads TGTGCCAGCGGGTCGGACAGGGGGATTGGGAAACTGTTTTTT.

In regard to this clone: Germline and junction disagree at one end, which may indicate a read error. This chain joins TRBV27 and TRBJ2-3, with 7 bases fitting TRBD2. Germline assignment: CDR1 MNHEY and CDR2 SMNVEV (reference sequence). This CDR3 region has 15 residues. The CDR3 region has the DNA TGTGCCAGCAGTTTCCCAACGGGAGGCACAGGTACGCAGTATTTT. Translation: CASSFPTGGTGTQYF.

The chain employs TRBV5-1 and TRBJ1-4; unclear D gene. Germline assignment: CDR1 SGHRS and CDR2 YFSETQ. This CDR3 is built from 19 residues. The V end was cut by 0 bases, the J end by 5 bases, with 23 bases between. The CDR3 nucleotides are TGCGCCAGCAGCTTGGCGAGGTTCCGTCTTGCCCATCCAAATGAAAAACTGTTTTTT. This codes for CASSLARFRLAHPNEKLFF.

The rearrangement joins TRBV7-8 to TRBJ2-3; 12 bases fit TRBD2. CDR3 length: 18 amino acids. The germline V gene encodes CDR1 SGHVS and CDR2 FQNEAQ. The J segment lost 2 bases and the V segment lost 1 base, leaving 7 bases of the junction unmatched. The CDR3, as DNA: TGTGCCAGCAGCTTAGAAACTAGCGGGGGGCTAAACACAGATACGCAGTATTTT. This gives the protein CASSLETSGGLNTDTQYF.

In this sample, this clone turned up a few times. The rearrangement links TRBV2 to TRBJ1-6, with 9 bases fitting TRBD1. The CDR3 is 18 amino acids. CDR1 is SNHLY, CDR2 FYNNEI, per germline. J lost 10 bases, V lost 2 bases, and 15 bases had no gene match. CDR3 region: CASSENSGGGTGSSPLHF. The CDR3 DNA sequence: TGTGCCAGCAGTGAAAATTCTGGGGGCGGGACAGGGTCCTCACCCCTCCACTTT. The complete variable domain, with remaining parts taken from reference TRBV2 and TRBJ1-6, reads EPEVTQTPSHQVTQMGQEVILRCVPISNHLYFYWYRQILGQKVEFLVSFYNNEISEKSEIFDDQFSVERPDGSNFTLKIRSTKLEDSAMYFCASSENSGGGTGSSPLHFGNGTRLTVT.

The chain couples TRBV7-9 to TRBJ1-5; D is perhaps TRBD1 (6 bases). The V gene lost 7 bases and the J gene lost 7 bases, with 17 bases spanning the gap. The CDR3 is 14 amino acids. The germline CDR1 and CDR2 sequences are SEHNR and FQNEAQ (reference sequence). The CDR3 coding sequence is TGTGCCAGCACCCTAGGGGGGGCAGGACAGCCCCAGCATTTT. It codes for CASTLGGAGQPQHF.

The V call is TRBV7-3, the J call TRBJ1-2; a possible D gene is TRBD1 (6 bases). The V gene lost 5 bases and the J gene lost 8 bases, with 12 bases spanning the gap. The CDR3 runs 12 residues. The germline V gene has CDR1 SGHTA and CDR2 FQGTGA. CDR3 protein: CASSLRGSGYTF. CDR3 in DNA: TGTGCCAGCAGCCTCAGGGGTTCGGGCTACACCTTC.

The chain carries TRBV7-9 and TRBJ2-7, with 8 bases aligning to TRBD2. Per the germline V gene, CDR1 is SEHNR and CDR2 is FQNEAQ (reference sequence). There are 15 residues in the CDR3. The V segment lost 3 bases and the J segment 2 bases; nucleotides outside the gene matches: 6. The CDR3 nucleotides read TGTGCCAGCAGCTTCCTTAGCGGGGCCCCCTACGAGCAGTACTTC. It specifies CASSFLSGAPYEQYF.

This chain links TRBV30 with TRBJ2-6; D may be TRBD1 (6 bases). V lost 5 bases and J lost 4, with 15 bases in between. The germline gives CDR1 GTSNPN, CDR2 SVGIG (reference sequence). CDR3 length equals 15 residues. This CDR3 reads CAWSFTGIGANVLTF. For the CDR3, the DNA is TGTGCCTGGTCCTTCACAGGGATAGGGGCCAACGTCCTGACTTTC. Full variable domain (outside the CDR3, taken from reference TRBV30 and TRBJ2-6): SQTIHQWPATLVQPVGSPLSLECTVEGTSNPNLYWYRQAAGRGLQLLFYSVGIGQISSEVPQNLSASRPQDRQFILSSKKLLLSDSGFYLCAWSFTGIGANVLTFGAGSRLTVL.

CDR3 DNA: TGTGCCAGCGCTATATCGAGGATCCGACTCGGCGAGCAGTACTTC. Translating it yields CASAISRIRLGEQYF. The V gene is TRBV27, the J gene TRBJ2-7; D is unclear. The CDR3 totals 15 residues. Germline V CDR1 and CDR2: MNHEY, SMNVEV (reference sequence). Trimming removed 8 bases at V and 6 bases at J, with 23 bases between.

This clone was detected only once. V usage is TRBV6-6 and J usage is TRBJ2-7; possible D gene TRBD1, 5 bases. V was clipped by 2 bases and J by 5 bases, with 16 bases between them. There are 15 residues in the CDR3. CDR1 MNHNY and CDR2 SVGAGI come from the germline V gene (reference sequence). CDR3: CASSYGSGPGHEQYF. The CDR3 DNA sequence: TGTGCCAGCAGTTACGGTTCAGGGCCTGGACACGAGCAGTACTTC.

CDR3 region: CASSLGGRRGAGELFF. The CDR3 nucleotides are TGTGCCAGCAGTCTAGGAGGGAGGAGGGGAGCCGGGGAGCTGTTTTTT. The J gene is TRBJ2-2, the V gene TRBV28; D might be TRBD2 (6 bases). Trimming shortened V by 5 bases and J by 6 bases, and 19 bases separated the two germline ends. The CDR3 contains 16 residues. Germline V gene data show CDR1 as MDHEN and CDR2 as SYDVKM.